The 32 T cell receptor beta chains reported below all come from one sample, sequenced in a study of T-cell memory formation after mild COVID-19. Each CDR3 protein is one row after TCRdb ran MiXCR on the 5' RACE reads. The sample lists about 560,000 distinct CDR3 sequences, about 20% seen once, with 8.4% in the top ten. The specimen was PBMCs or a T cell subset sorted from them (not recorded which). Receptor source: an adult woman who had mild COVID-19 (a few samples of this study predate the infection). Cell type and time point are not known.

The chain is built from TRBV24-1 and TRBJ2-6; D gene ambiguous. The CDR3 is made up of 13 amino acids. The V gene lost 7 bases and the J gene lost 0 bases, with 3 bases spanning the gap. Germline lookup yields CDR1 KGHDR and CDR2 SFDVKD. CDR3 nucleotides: TGTGCCACCAGGGACTCTGGGGCCAACGTCCTGACTTTC. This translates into CATRDSGANVLTF.

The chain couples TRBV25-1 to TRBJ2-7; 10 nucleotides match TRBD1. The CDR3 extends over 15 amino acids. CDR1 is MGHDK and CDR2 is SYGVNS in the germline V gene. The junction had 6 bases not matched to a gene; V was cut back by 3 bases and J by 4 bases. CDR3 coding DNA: TGTGCCAGCAGTGACAAGGACAGGGGGTCATACGAGCAGTACTTC. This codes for CASSDKDRGSYEQYF.

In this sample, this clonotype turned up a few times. The CDR3 DNA reads TGTGCCTGCCTTAATCCCTACAGAAAACGGCGGGAGACCCAGTACTTC. This codes for CACLNPYRKRRETQYF. The rearrangement joins TRBV30 to TRBJ2-5; D remains unclear. Germline V gene data show CDR1 as GTSNPN and CDR2 as SVGIG (reference sequence). The CDR3 runs to 16 residues. V lost 6 bases, J lost 5 bases, and 25 bases lay in between.

In DNA form, the CDR3 reads TGCAGTGCTACAGACCCACGAACAACCGGTAGGGGCTACACCTTC. This codes for CSATDPRTTGRGYTF. This chain uses TRBV20-1 with TRBJ1-2; D is ambiguous. The CDR3 has 15 amino acids. V lost 4 bases to trimming and J lost 8 bases, with 23 bases between them. Germline V gene sequence: CDR1 DFQATT, CDR2 SNEGSKA (reference sequence).

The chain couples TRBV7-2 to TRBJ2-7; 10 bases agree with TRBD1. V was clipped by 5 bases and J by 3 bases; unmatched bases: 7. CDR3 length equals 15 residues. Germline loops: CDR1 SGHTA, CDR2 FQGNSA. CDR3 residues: CASSQTGGFGYEQYF. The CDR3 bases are TGTGCCAGCAGCCAGACAGGGGGCTTTGGCTACGAGCAGTACTTC.

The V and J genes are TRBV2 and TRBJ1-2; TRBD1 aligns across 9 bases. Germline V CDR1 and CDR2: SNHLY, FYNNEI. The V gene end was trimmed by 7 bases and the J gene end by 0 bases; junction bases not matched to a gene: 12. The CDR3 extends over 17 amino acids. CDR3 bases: TGTGCCAGCACCGATCCCCCGGGACAGGGCCCTAACTATGGCTACACCTTC. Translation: CASTDPPGQGPNYGYTF.

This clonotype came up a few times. The CDR3 DNA sequence: TGTGCCAGCAGTCCGGAGGCTAGCGCTTACAATGAGCAGTTCTTC. This codes for CASSPEASAYNEQFF. The chain is built from TRBV2 and TRBJ2-1, with D maybe TRBD2 (6 bases). Per germline, CDR1 SNHLY and CDR2 FYNNEI. Trimming shortened V by 5 bases and J by 4 bases, and 15 bases separated the two germline ends. The CDR3 is made up of 15 amino acids.

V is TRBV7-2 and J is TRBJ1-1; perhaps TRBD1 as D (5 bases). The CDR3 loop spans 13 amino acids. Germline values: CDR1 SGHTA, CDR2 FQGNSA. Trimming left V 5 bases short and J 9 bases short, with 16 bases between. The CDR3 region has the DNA TGTGCCAGCAGCCCTACTTATGGGGGGAAAGCTTTCTTT. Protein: CASSPTYGGKAFF.

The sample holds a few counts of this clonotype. CDR3: CASSITGGGTYEQYF. The CDR3 region has the DNA TGTGCCAGCAGCATTACTGGCGGGGGAACCTACGAGCAGTACTTC. This chain joins TRBV7-2 and TRBJ2-7; TRBD2 matches 7 bases. With 5 bases clipped from V and 2 bases from J, the junction kept 9 bases outside the gene matches. CDR1 and CDR2 from the germline V gene are SGHTA and FQGNSA. The CDR3 is 15 amino acids.

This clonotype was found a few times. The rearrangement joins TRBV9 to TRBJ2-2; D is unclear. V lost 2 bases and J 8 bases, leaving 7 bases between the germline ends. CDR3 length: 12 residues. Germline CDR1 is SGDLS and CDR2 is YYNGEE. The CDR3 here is CASSVVGGELFF. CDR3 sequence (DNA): TGTGCCAGCAGCGTGGTCGGGGGGGAGCTGTTTTTT.

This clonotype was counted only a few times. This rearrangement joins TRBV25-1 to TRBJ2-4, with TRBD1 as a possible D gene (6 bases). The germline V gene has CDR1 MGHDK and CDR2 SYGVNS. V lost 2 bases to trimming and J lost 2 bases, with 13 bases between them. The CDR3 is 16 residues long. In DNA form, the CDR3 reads TGTGCCAGCAGTGAAAAACTTGACAGGCCCAAAAACATTCAGTACTTC. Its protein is CASSEKLDRPKNIQYF.

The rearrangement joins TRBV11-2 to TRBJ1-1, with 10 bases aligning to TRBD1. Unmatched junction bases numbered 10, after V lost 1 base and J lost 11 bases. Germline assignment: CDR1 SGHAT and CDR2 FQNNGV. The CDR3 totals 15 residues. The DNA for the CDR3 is TGTGCCAGCAGCTTAGGAGAGACAGGGGGCCCTGTGGCTTTCTTT. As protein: CASSLGETGGPVAFF.

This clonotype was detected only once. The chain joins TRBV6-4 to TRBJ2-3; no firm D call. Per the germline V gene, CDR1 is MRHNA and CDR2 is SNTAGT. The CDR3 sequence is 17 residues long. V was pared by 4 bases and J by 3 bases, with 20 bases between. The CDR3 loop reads CASSAGQDLKPTDTQYF. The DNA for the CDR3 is TGTGCCAGCAGTGCTGGCCAGGACCTCAAACCGACAGATACGCAGTATTTT.

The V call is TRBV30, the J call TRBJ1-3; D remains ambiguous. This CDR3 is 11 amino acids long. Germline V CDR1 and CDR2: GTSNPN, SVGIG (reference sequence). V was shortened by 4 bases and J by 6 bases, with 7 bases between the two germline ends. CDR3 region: CAWNGENTIYF. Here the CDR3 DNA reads TGTGCCTGGAATGGTGAAAACACCATATATTTT.

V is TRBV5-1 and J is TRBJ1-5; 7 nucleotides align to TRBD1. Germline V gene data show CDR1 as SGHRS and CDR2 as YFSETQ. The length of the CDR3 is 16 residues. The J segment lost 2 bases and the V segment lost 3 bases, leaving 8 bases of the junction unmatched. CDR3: CASSSTGAWGNQPQHF. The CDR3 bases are TGCGCCAGCAGCTCCACAGGGGCGTGGGGCAATCAGCCCCAGCATTTT. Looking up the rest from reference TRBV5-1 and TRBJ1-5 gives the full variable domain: KAGVTQTPRYLIKTRGQQVTLSCSPISGHRSVSWYQQTPGQGLQFLFEYFSETQRNKGNFPGRFSGRQFSNSRSEMNVSTLELGDSALYLCASSSTGAWGNQPQHFGDGTRLSIL.

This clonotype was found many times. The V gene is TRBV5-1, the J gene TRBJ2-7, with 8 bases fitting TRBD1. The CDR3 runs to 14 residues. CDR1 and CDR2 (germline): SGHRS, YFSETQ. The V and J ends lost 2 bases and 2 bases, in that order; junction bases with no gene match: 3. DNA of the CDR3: TGCGCCAGCAGCTTTGGACAGGGTACCTACGAGCAGTACTTC. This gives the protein CASSFGQGTYEQYF.

The CDR3 region is CASSLAFARTALSDTQYF. The CDR3 coding sequence is TGTGCCAGCAGTTTAGCGTTCGCGAGAACCGCCCTCTCAGATACGCAGTATTTT. The chain combines TRBV12-3 or TRBV12-4 with TRBJ2-3; D call uncertain. V lost 0 bases to trimming and J lost 4 bases, with 20 bases between them. The CDR3 has 18 amino acids.

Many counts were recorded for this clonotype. Written as DNA, the CDR3 is TGCGCCAGCAGCTTCGACAGGGTTCGAGAGACCCAGTACTTC. Residues: CASSFDRVRETQYF. The chain links TRBV5-1 to TRBJ2-5; 7 bases line up with TRBD1. The CDR3 length is 14 residues. Trimming took 2 bases from V and 4 from J; bases not matched to a gene: 5. Germline loops: CDR1 SGHRS, CDR2 YFSETQ. The full variable domain, in which reference TRBV5-1 and TRBJ2-5 provide the parts outside the CDR3, is KAGVTQTPRYLIKTRGQQVTLSCSPISGHRSVSWYQQTPGQGLQFLFEYFSETQRNKGNFPGRFSGRQFSNSRSEMNVSTLELGDSALYLCASSFDRVRETQYFGPGTRLLVL.

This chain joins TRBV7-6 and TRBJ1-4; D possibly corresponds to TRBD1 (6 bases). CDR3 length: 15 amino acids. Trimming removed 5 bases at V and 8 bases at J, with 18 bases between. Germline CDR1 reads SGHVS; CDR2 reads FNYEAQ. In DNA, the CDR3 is TGTGCCAGCAGCCCTCAGACAGGTGGAGACGAAAAACTGTTTTTT. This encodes CASSPQTGGDEKLFF.

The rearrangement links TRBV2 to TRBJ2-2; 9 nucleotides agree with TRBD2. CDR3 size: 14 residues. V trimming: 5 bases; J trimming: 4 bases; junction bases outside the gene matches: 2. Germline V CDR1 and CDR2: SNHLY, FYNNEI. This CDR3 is CASSFSGSTGELFF. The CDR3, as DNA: TGTGCCAGCAGTTTTAGCGGGAGCACCGGGGAGCTGTTTTTT. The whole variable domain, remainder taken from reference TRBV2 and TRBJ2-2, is EPEVTQTPSHQVTQMGQEVILRCVPISNHLYFYWYRQILGQKVEFLVSFYNNEISEKSEIFDDQFSVERPDGSNFTLKIRSTKLEDSAMYFCASSFSGSTGELFFGEGSRLTVL.

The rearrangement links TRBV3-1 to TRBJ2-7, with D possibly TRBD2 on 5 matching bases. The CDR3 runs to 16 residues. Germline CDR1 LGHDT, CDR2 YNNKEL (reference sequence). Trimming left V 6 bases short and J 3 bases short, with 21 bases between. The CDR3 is CASSQSLSGRYYEQYF. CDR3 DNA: TGTGCCAGCAGTCAATCCCTTTCGGGGAGATACTACGAGCAGTACTTC.

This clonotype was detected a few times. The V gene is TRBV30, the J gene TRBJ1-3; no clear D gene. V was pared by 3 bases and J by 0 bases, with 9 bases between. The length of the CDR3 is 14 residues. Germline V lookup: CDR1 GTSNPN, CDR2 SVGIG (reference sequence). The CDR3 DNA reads TGTGCCTGGAGCGCCGGACGCTCTGGAAACACCATATATTTT. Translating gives CAWSAGRSGNTIYF.

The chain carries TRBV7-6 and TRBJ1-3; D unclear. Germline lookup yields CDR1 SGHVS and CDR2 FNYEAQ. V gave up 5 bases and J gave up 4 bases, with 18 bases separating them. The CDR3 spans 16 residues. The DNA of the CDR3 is TGTGCCAGCAGCCTAAGGACCCAGGAGGCCGGAAACACCATATATTTT. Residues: CASSLRTQEAGNTIYF.

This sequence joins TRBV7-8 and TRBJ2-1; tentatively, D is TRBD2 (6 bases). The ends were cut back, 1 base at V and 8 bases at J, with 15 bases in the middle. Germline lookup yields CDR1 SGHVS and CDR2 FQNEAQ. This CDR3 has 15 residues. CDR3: CASSLVAEGRDEQFF. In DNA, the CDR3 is TGTGCCAGCAGCTTAGTAGCGGAGGGCCGGGATGAGCAGTTCTTC.

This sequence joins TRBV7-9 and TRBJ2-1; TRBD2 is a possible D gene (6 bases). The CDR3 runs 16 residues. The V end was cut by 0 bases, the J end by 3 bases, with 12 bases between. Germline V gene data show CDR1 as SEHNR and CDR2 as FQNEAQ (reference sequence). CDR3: CASSLARVADYNEQFF. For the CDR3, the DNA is TGTGCCAGCAGCTTAGCGCGAGTAGCGGACTACAATGAGCAGTTCTTC.

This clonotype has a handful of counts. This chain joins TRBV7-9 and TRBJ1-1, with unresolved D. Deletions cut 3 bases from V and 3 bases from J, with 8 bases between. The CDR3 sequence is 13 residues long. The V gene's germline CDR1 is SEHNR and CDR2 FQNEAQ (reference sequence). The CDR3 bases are TGTGCCAGCAGCTTGAGGGTCGACACTGAAGCTTTCTTT. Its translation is CASSLRVDTEAFF.

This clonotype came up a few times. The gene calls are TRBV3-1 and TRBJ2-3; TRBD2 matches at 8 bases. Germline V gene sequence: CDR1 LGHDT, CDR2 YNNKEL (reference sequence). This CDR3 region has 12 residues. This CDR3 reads CAAGAATDTQYF. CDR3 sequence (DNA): TGTGCAGCGGGGGCCGCCACAGATACGCAGTATTTT.

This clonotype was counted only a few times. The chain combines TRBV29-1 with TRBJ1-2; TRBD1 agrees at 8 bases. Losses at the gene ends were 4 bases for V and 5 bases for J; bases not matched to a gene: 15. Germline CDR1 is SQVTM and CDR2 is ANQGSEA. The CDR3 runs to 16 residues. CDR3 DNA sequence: TGCAGCGTTGGATCGGCAGGGGGCATGGGGAGTTATGGCTACACCTTC. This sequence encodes CSVGSAGGMGSYGYTF.

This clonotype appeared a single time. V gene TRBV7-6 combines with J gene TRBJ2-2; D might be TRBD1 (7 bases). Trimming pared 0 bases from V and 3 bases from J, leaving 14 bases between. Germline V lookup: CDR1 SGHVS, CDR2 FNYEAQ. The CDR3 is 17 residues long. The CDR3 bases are TGTGCCAGCAGCTTAGCGGCTGGAGGGGGCTACACCGGGGAGCTGTTTTTT. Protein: CASSLAAGGGYTGELFF.

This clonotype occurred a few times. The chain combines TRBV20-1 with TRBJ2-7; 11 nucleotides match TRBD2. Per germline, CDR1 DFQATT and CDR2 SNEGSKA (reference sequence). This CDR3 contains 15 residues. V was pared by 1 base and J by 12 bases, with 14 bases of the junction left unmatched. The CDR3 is CSARAQVPTSGGLYF. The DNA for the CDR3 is TGCAGTGCTAGAGCCCAAGTCCCCACTAGCGGGGGACTGTACTTC.

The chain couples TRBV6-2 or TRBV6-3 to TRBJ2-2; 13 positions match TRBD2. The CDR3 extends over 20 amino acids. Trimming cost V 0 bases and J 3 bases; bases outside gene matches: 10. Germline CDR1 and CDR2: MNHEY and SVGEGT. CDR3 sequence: CASSYSLWTSGSKDTGELFF. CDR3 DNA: TGTGCCAGCAGTTACTCCCTTTGGACTAGCGGGAGTAAGGACACCGGGGAGCTGTTTTTT.

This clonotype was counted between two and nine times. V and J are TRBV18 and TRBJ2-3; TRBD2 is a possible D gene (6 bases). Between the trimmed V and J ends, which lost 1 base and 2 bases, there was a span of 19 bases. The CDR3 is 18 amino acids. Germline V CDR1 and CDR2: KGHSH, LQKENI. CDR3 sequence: CASSPLETRDSTTDTQYF. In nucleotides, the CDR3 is TGTGCCAGCTCACCACTCGAAACGCGGGATTCTACCACAGATACGCAGTATTTT. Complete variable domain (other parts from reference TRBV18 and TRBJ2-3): NAGVMQNPRHLVRRRGQEARLRCSPMKGHSHVYWYRQLPEEGLKFMVYLQKENIIDESGMPKERFSAEFPKEGPSILRIQQVVRGDSAAYFCASSPLETRDSTTDTQYFGPGTRLTVL.